This is a list of T cell receptor beta chains from one sample in a study of control samples from healthy donors and cancer patients. The table came from immunoSEQ multiplex PCR; TCRdb's copy has only in-frame clones and leaves some out. This repertoire shows roughly 130,000 clones, roughly nine tenths found once; its top ten account for roughly 8.7%. Sequencing was done on a sample of blood. Every receptor here comes from a woman between 25 and 40 years old in good health. Both conserved end residues are part of each CDR3. A D gene is named only where the DNA matches it firmly. Where a row states a size, it is once, few, many or the class of an expanded clone; other rows omit it.

V gene: TRBV7-2
clone size: .
D gene: .
J gene: TRBJ2-5
CDR3 DNA: TGTGCCAGCAGCTTAGCGGTTACGAACGGGGAGACCCAGTACTTC
CDR3 protein: CASSLAVTNGETQYF

V gene: TRBV28
clone size: .
D gene: TRBD2
J gene: TRBJ2-1
CDR3 DNA: TGTGCCAGCAGTTTTAGCGGGGTCATCTACAATGAGCAGTTCTTC
CDR3 protein: CASSFSGVIYNEQFF

V gene: TRBV25-1
clone size: .
D gene: .
J gene: TRBJ2-1
CDR3 DNA: TGTGCCAGCAGTGAATTGGACTTCAGCTCCTACAATGAGCAGTTCTTC
CDR3 protein: CASSELDFSSYNEQFF

V gene: TRBV24-1
clone size: .
D gene: TRBD1
J gene: TRBJ2-1
CDR3 DNA: TGTGCCACCAGTGAGAAGGGACAGGGCTTTTACAATGAGCAGTTCTTC
CDR3 protein: CATSEKGQGFYNEQFF

V gene: TRBV15
clone size: .
D gene: .
J gene: TRBJ2-1
CDR3 DNA: TGTGCCACCAGCAGAGAGAACAGGTACAATGAGCAGTTCTTC
CDR3 protein: CATSRENRYNEQFF

V gene: TRBV4-2
clone size: .
D gene: .
J gene: TRBJ1-2
CDR3 DNA: TGTGCCAGTTTGACAGGTTATTGGGCCTATGGCTATGGCTACACCTTC
CDR3 protein: CASLTGYWAYGYGYTF

V gene: TRBV5-7
clone size: once
D gene: TRBD2
J gene: TRBJ2-2
CDR3 DNA: TGTGCCAGCAGCCAGTTATGCAGGACTAGCGGATACACCGGGGAGCTGTTTTTT
CDR3 protein: CASSQLCRTSGYTGELFF

V gene: TRBV7-3
clone size: .
D gene: .
J gene: TRBJ2-4
CDR3 DNA: TGTGCCAGCACCCCGGACCCGGCGGTGCACATTCAGTACTTC
CDR3 protein: CASTPDPAVHIQYF

V gene: TRBV14
clone size: .
D gene: TRBD1
J gene: TRBJ1-1
CDR3 DNA: TGTGCCAGCAGCCAAGTCAGGGGGAGGGCTGAAGCTTTCTTT
CDR3 protein: CASSQVRGRAEAFF

V gene: TRBV28
clone size: .
D gene: .
J gene: TRBJ2-1
CDR3 DNA: TGTGCCAGCAGTTCCGAGGTGGGTGAGCAGTTCTTC
CDR3 protein: CASSSEVGEQFF

V gene: TRBV4-2
clone size: .
D gene: TRBD1
J gene: TRBJ1-3
CDR3 DNA: TGTGCCAGCGGAGGAAAGGGACAGGGGGGAAACACCATATATTTT
CDR3 protein: CASGGKGQGGNTIYF

V gene: TRBV3-1/TRBV3-2
clone size: .
D gene: .
J gene: TRBJ2-4
CDR3 DNA: TGTGCCAGCAGCGCCCGATCGGCGACTGGTGGAAACATTCAGTACTTC
CDR3 protein: CASSARSATGGNIQYF

V gene: TRBV5-4
clone size: .
D gene: .
J gene: TRBJ1-6
CDR3 DNA: TGTGCCAGCAGCTCAGGGGCGGGCTTTGATTCACCCCTCCACTTT
CDR3 protein: CASSSGAGFDSPLHF

V gene: TRBV19
clone size: .
D gene: TRBD2
J gene: TRBJ2-5
CDR3 DNA: TGTGCCAGTAGAGGACTAGCGGGAGGTCGGGAGACCCAGTACTTC
CDR3 protein: CASRGLAGGRETQYF

V gene: TRBV20-1
clone size: .
D gene: .
J gene: TRBJ2-5
CDR3 DNA: TGCAGTGCCAAAGGGGTGGAGACCCAGTACTTC
CDR3 protein: CSAKGVETQYF

V gene: TRBV4-2
clone size: .
D gene: .
J gene: TRBJ2-1
CDR3 DNA: TGTGCCAGCAGCCAAGATAAGGACAATGAGCAGTTCTTC
CDR3 protein: CASSQDKDNEQFF

V gene: TRBV7-3
clone size: .
D gene: TRBD2
J gene: TRBJ2-1
CDR3 DNA: TGTGCCAGCAGCTTAACTAGCGGGAGGGACAATGAGCAGTTCTTC
CDR3 protein: CASSLTSGRDNEQFF

V gene: TRBV5-1
clone size: once
D gene: TRBD2
J gene: TRBJ2-2
CDR3 DNA: TGCGCCAGCAGCTTGGAGCCGGGGGGTGGCAGCGGGGAGCTGTTTTTT
CDR3 protein: CASSLEPGGGSGELFF

V gene: TRBV5-8
clone size: .
D gene: .
J gene: TRBJ2-7
CDR3 DNA: TGTGCCAGCAGCCTCAATTACGAGCAGTACTTC
CDR3 protein: CASSLNYEQYF

V gene: TRBV5-5
clone size: .
D gene: .
J gene: TRBJ2-1
CDR3 DNA: TGTGCCAGCAGCTTTTCCGGGGAGAGTGAGCAGTTCTTC
CDR3 protein: CASSFSGESEQFF

V gene: TRBV5-6
clone size: .
D gene: .
J gene: TRBJ1-5
CDR3 DNA: TGTGCCAGCAGCTTGGACAGCTCCGGGCCCCAGCATTTT
CDR3 protein: CASSLDSSGPQHF

V gene: TRBV20-1
clone size: .
D gene: .
J gene: TRBJ1-1
CDR3 DNA: TGCAGTGGCTCATACACTGAAGCTTTCTTT
CDR3 protein: CSGSYTEAFF

V gene: TRBV6-5
clone size: .
D gene: .
J gene: TRBJ1-2
CDR3 DNA: TGTGCCAGCAGCCAGGGGCTGCGAGACTACACCTTC
CDR3 protein: CASSQGLRDYTF